Each of the 27 T cell receptor beta chains below was sequenced from the same sample in a study of T cell responses to AZD1222 COVID-19 vaccine. Clones were read by immunoSEQ multiplex PCR, and TCRdb kept only the in-frame ones, dropping some. The profile shows about 150,000 clones, approximately 91% of them singletons. The sample was peripheral blood, taken 28 days after the second AZD1222 dose. All receptors derive from an adult who received the AZD1222 COVID-19 vaccine.

The rearrangement links TRBV4-1 to TRBJ1-5; D unclear. Germline V gives CDR1 MGHRA, CDR2 YSYEKL. V was cut by 0 bases and J by 4 bases, with 10 bases left in between. The CDR3 covers 15 residues. The CDR3 loop reads CASSQEGFGNQPQHF. Written as DNA, the CDR3 is TGCGCCAGCAGCCAAGAAGGATTCGGGAATCAGCCCCAGCATTTT.

With regard to this clone: This same CDR3 is encoded by further DNA sequences in the sample. This chain links TRBV2 with TRBJ1-1, with D possibly matching TRBD1 (5 bases). Between the trimmed V and J ends, which lost 4 bases and 0 bases, there was a span of 6 bases. The CDR3 loop spans 13 amino acids. The germline gives CDR1 SNHLY, CDR2 FYNNEI. CDR3: CASSGDLNTEAFF. CDR3 coding DNA: TGTGCCAGCAGTGGGGACTTGAACACTGAAGCTTTCTTT.

This rearrangement joins TRBV7-2 to TRBJ2-3, with D perhaps given as TRBD1 or TRBD2 (5 bases each). This CDR3 is built from 16 residues. Germline V gene sequence: CDR1 SGHTA, CDR2 FQGNSA. Trimming cost V 5 bases and J 2 bases, with 17 bases left between them. CDR3 nucleotide sequence: TGTGCCAGCAGCCTCCGACTAACGGGGCACACAGATACGCAGTATTTT. It is translated as CASSLRLTGHTDTQYF.

V gene TRBV5-3 combines with J gene TRBJ1-1, with D tentatively TRBD1 (6 bases). TRBV5-3 is placed among ORFs of uncertain function. This CDR3 contains 15 residues. Deletions cut 6 bases from V and 9 bases from J, with 24 bases between. CDR3: CARNGTIQRTVKAFF. The CDR3 nucleotides read TGTGCCAGAAACGGGACAATACAACGGACGGTGAAAGCTTTCTTT.

The rearrangement uses TRBV7-3 and TRBJ2-2; D is uncertain. Germline loops: CDR1 SGHTA, CDR2 FQGTGA. The CDR3 is 13 residues long. Trimming took 5 bases from V and 4 from J, leaving 8 bases between them. CDR3 in amino acids: CASSPNPTGELFF. The CDR3, as DNA: TGTGCCAGCAGCCCCAATCCCACCGGGGAGCTGTTTTTT.

The genes are TRBV6-5 and TRBJ1-1; no clear D gene. Per germline, CDR1 MNHEY and CDR2 SVGAGI. The CDR3 sequence is 11 residues long. V was trimmed by 5 bases and J by 7 bases, leaving 8 bases between them. Here the CDR3 reads CASSPLYEAFF. As DNA, the CDR3 is TGTGCCAGCAGTCCCCTGTATGAAGCTTTCTTT.

On this clone: One junction end disagrees with the germline gene, perhaps due to a read error. This chain connects TRBV7-9 to TRBJ1-1, with 7 bases identical to TRBD1. The CDR3 runs to 14 residues. CDR1 SEHNR and CDR2 FQNEAQ come from the germline V gene (reference sequence). The CDR3 DNA sequence: TGTGCCAGCAGCTTAGGAGGGACAGAACTGAAATTCATCTTT. This sequence encodes CASSLGGTELKFIF.

This clone was counted a single time. The chain combines TRBV27 with TRBJ2-7; tentative D call: TRBD2 (5 bases). CDR3 length equals 16 residues. The V end lost 6 bases, the J end lost 4 bases, and 22 bases lay between the germline ends. Germline CDR1 and CDR2: MNHEY and SMNVEV (reference sequence). This CDR3 reads CASRAFTRDATYEQYF. CDR3 in DNA: TGTGCCAGCAGGGCATTTACGAGGGATGCGACTTACGAGCAGTACTTC.

Concerning this clone: Distinct nucleotide sequences in the sample also encode this CDR3. The CDR3 loop reads CASSVDRGSYEQYF. The CDR3, as DNA: TGTGCCAGCAGCGTAGACCGGGGATCCTACGAGCAGTACTTC. The chain employs TRBV9 and TRBJ2-7; TRBD2 might be the D (5 bases). V was clipped by 0 bases and J by 1 base, with 8 bases between them. Germline V gene sequence: CDR1 SGDLS, CDR2 YYNGEE. This CDR3 has 14 amino acids.

This chain uses TRBV19 with TRBJ1-2, with TRBD1 as a possible D gene (6 bases). CDR3 size: 12 residues. Germline CDR1 reads LNHDA; CDR2 reads SQIVND (reference sequence). Deletions cut 11 bases from V and 4 bases from J, with 14 bases between. CDR3 sequence (DNA): TGTGCCTGTTCAGGGGTAACCTATGGCTACACCTTC. It codes for CACSGVTYGYTF. The full variable domain, in which reference TRBV19 and TRBJ1-2 provide the parts outside the CDR3, is DGGITQSPKYLFRKEGQNVTLSCEQNLNHDAMYWYRQDPGQGLRLIYYSQIVNDFQKGDIAEGYSVSREKKESFPLTVTSAQKNPTAFYLCACSGVTYGYTFGSGTRLTVV.

The V gene is TRBV23-1, the J gene TRBJ2-7; 7 bases agree with TRBD1. TRBV23-1 is sorted into the ORF group, with uncertain function. This CDR3 comprises 15 residues. Trimming removed 4 bases from V and 4 bases from J; junction bases left unmatched: 10. The DNA of the CDR3 is TGCGCCAGCAGTCCCCCGGGACAGAAACGATACGAGCAGTACTTC. Translation: CASSPPGQKRYEQYF.

The V call is TRBV28, the J call TRBJ2-7, with D perhaps matching TRBD2 (5 bases). Trimming cost V 5 bases and J 1 base, with 12 bases left between them. The CDR3 is made up of 14 amino acids. Germline loops: CDR1 MDHEN, CDR2 SYDVKM. CDR3: CASSPDGLSYEQYF. The DNA for the CDR3 is TGTGCCAGCAGTCCCGACGGACTTTCCTACGAGCAGTACTTC.

The rearrangement joins TRBV11-2 to TRBJ1-2; D is undetermined. The V end lost 3 bases, the J end lost 0 bases, and 20 bases lay between the germline ends. The CDR3 covers 18 residues. Germline V gives CDR1 SGHAT, CDR2 FQNNGV. The chain's CDR3 is CASSFLPLDVLANYGYTF. The DNA of the CDR3 is TGTGCCAGCAGCTTCTTACCGTTGGACGTCTTAGCTAACTATGGCTACACCTTC. Drawing the rest from reference TRBV11-2 and TRBJ1-2, the complete variable domain is EAGVAQSPRYKIIEKRQSVAFWCNPISGHATLYWYQQILGQGPKLLIQFQNNGVVDDSQLPKDRFSAERLKGVDSTLKIQPAKLEDSAVYLCASSFLPLDVLANYGYTFGSGTRLTVV.

V and J are TRBV4-3 and TRBJ2-3; D is undetermined. The CDR3 is made up of 13 amino acids. CDR1 and CDR2 from the germline V gene are LGHNA and YSLEER. V was clipped by 6 bases and J by 2 bases, with 9 bases between them. The CDR3 region has the DNA TGCGCCAGCAGTGAACGGGCCACAGATACGCAGTATTTT. This gives the protein CASSERATDTQYF.

The chain recombines TRBV5-1 with TRBJ2-5; 7 positions match TRBD2. The V and J ends lost 0 bases and 5 bases, in that order; junction bases with no gene match: 10. Per the germline V gene, CDR1 is SGHRS and CDR2 is YFSETQ. This CDR3 has 16 amino acids. As DNA, the CDR3 is TGCGCCAGCAGCTTGGATGTTGGGGAGGGAGTGGAGACCCAGTACTTC. The encoded protein is CASSLDVGEGVETQYF.

V and J are TRBV6-4 and TRBJ2-3; D perhaps matches TRBD2 (7 bases). The CDR3 contains 14 residues. CDR1 and CDR2 from the germline V gene are MRHNA and SNTAGT. With 2 bases removed from V and 2 bases from J, the gap between germline ends came to 8 bases. The CDR3 DNA sequence: TGTGCCAGCAGTGACGGGGGGGCCACAGATACGCAGTATTTT. This translates into CASSDGGATDTQYF.

The chain recombines TRBV19 with TRBJ1-5; 7 nucleotides align to TRBD1. The CDR3 has 15 amino acids. The J segment lost 0 bases and the V segment lost 7 bases, leaving 6 bases of the junction unmatched. CDR1 is LNHDA, CDR2 SQIVND, per germline (reference sequence). The CDR3 DNA reads TGTGCCAGTACCCCCGACAGGGATAGCAATCAGCCCCAGCATTTT. Translated, it gives CASTPDRDSNQPQHF.

The J gene is TRBJ1-2, the V gene TRBV5-8; the D is unclear. There are 16 residues in the CDR3. V was cut by 0 bases and J by 5 bases, with 17 bases left in between. The germline CDR1 and CDR2 sequences are SGHTS and YDEGEE. CDR3 DNA sequence: TGTGCCAGCAGCTTGGATGCGTCCTCCGAGGAGTATGGCTACACCTTC. This codes for CASSLDASSEEYGYTF.

V gene TRBV4-2 combines with J gene TRBJ2-2; 9 bases are a match to TRBD2. V was clipped by 10 bases and J by 6 bases; unmatched bases: 12. Germline CDR1 reads LGHNA; CDR2 reads YNFKEQ. This CDR3 has 15 residues. CDR3 residues: CATGLASGVAGELFF. CDR3 bases: TGTGCCACGGGGTTGGCTAGCGGGGTTGCCGGGGAGCTGTTTTTT.

In its sample, this clone was seen once. The chain couples TRBV18 to TRBJ2-7; 9 bases line up with TRBD1. The CDR3 is 16 amino acids. Germline V gene data show CDR1 as KGHSH and CDR2 as LQKENI. With 2 bases clipped from V and 1 base from J, the junction kept 6 bases outside the gene matches. This chain's CDR3 is CASSPVQGARSYEQYF. As DNA, the CDR3 is TGTGCCAGCTCACCAGTACAGGGGGCGCGTTCCTACGAGCAGTACTTC. The full variable domain, rest sourced from reference TRBV18 and TRBJ2-7, is NAGVMQNPRHLVRRRGQEARLRCSPMKGHSHVYWYRQLPEEGLKFMVYLQKENIIDESGMPKERFSAEFPKEGPSILRIQQVVRGDSAAYFCASSPVQGARSYEQYFGPGTRLTVT.

The chain uses TRBV6-1 and TRBJ1-5; D is perhaps TRBD1 (5 bases). Germline V gene data show CDR1 as MNHNS and CDR2 as SASEGT. The CDR3 consists of 16 residues. V dropped 0 bases and J dropped 6 bases, with 15 bases sitting between them. The CDR3 DNA reads as TGTGCCAGCAGTGAAGCATTTTTGGGGGACGGTCAGCCCCAGCATTTT. This sequence encodes CASSEAFLGDGQPQHF.

The chain employs TRBV7-9 and TRBJ2-7; no clear D. CDR3 size: 14 residues. The germline gives CDR1 SEHNR, CDR2 FQNEAQ (reference sequence). The V end was cut by 5 bases, the J end by 4 bases, with 15 bases between. For the CDR3, the DNA is TGTGCCAGCAGCGATACCCGAAAGGATTACGAGCAGTACTTC. Its translation: CASSDTRKDYEQYF.

The chain uses TRBV29-1 and TRBJ2-1; either TRBD1 or TRBD2 may supply D (5 bases each). The germline V and J ends were trimmed by 3 bases and 8 bases, with 14 bases remaining between them. Germline lookup yields CDR1 SQVTM and CDR2 ANQGSEA. The CDR3 runs 13 residues. In DNA, the CDR3 is TGCAGCGTTGATATCGACCGAGGGGATGAGCAGTTCTTC. Translated: CSVDIDRGDEQFF.

The rearrangement uses TRBV19 and TRBJ2-1; 9 nucleotides align to TRBD2. The CDR3 spans 15 residues. Germline V CDR1 and CDR2: LNHDA, SQIVND (reference sequence). V lost 3 bases, J lost 8 bases, and 8 bases stayed unmatched. As DNA, the CDR3 is TGTGCCAGTAGTATGGCGGGAGGGCCGTTCTATGAGCAGTTCTTC. This translates into CASSMAGGPFYEQFF.

The rearrangement uses TRBV19 and TRBJ1-3; D is unresolved. V was cut by 3 bases and J by 3 bases, with 9 bases left in between. Germline values: CDR1 LNHDA, CDR2 SQIVND (reference sequence). CDR3 length: 14 residues. CDR3 protein: CASSMGLFGNTIYF. For the CDR3, the DNA is TGTGCCAGTAGTATGGGGTTGTTTGGAAACACCATATATTTT.

The V call is TRBV27, the J call TRBJ2-7; TRBD2 matches at 10 bases. The CDR3 contains 15 residues. Trimming at V came to 6 bases and at J to 2 bases, leaving 7 bases not matched to a gene. Germline loops: CDR1 MNHEY, CDR2 SMNVEV (reference sequence). The CDR3 coding sequence is TGTGCCAGCAGGGCGAAAGCGGGGGGGCCCTACGAGCAGTACTTC. It is translated as CASRAKAGGPYEQYF.

With regard to this clone: Compared with germline, one end of the junction differs, possibly owing to a read error. This chain joins TRBV28 and TRBJ1-5; no reliable D call. Germline assignment: CDR1 MDHEN and CDR2 SYDVKM. This CDR3 region has 11 residues. CDR3 coding DNA: TGTGCCAGCAGAATCGGGCCAATCGCATATTTT. Encoded protein: CASRIGPIAYF.